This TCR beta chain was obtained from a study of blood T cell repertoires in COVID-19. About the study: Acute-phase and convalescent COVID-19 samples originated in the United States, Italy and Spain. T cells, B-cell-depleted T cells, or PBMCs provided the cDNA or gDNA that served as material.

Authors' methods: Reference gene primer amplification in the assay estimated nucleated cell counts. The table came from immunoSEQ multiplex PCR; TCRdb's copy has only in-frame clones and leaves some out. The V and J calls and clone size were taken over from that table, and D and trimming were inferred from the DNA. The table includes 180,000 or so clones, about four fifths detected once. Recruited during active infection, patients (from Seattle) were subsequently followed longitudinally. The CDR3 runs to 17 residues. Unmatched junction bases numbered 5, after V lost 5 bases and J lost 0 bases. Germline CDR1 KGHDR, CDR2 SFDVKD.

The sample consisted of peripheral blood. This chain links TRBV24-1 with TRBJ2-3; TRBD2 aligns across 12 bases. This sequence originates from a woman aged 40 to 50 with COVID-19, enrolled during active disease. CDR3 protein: CATSGTGLAGSTDTQYF. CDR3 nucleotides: TGTGCCACCAGTGGGACAGGACTAGCGGGAAGCACAGATACGCAGTATTTT.